Each of the 30 T cell receptor beta chains below was sequenced from the same sample in a study of shared clonotypes between healthy human individuals. The table came from immunoSEQ multiplex PCR; TCRdb's copy has only in-frame clones and leaves some out. The data show hundreds of thousands of clones, roughly 95% seen once. As defined, naive CD8 cells were CD45RO-negative and positively selected for CCR7, with terminally differentiated effector memory CD45RA+ cells excluded. The sequenced sample consisted of naive CD8+ T cells sorted from blood. The receptors stem from a woman aged 25-40 years in good health.

This chain connects TRBV6-5 to TRBJ2-2, with 10 bases aligning to TRBD1. V lost 6 bases and J lost 9; bases outside the gene matches: 4. The germline V gene encodes CDR1 MNHEY and CDR2 SVGAGI. This CDR3 contains 13 residues. For the CDR3, the DNA is TGTGCCAGCAGATCGACAGGGGGCCGGGAGCTGTTTTTT. Its protein product is CASRSTGGRELFF.

As DNA, the CDR3 is TGTGCCAGCAGCTTTTTGGTGAACACTGAAGCTTTCTTT. Its protein is CASSFLVNTEAFF. The chain recombines TRBV5-4 with TRBJ1-1, with D unclear. Germline CDR1 SGHNT, CDR2 YYREEE (reference sequence). Trimming cost V 2 bases and J 0 bases, with 5 bases left between them. The CDR3 covers 13 residues.

The chain carries TRBV11-2 and TRBJ2-5, with D hard to call. Deletions cut 1 base from V and 0 bases from J, with 6 bases between. The length of the CDR3 is 14 residues. The germline V gene encodes CDR1 SGHAT and CDR2 FQNNGV. CDR3 DNA: TGTGCCAGCAGCTTAGTGCTCAACCAAGAGACCCAGTACTTC. Residues: CASSLVLNQETQYF.

The rearrangement links TRBV4-2 to TRBJ2-1, with D hard to call. The CDR3 totals 12 residues. Trimming removed 6 bases from V and 6 bases from J, with 9 bases in between. CDR1 and CDR2 (germline): LGHNA, YNFKEQ. CDR3 DNA: TGTGCCAGCAGTCGCCTTCCCAATGAGCAGTTCTTC. Encoded protein: CASSRLPNEQFF.

V gene TRBV28 combines with J gene TRBJ1-5; D unclear. This CDR3 is 13 amino acids long. Germline V gives CDR1 MDHEN, CDR2 SYDVKM. Trimming stripped 3 bases from V and 5 bases from J, with 8 bases between. DNA for the CDR3: TGTGCCAGCAGTTTTAAGGTCGATCAGCCCCAGCATTTT. It is translated as CASSFKVDQPQHF. Supplemented by reference TRBV28 and TRBJ1-5, the full variable domain reads DVKVTQSSRYLVKRTGEKVFLECVQDMDHENMFWYRQDPGLGLRLIYFSYDVKMKEKGDIPEGYSVSREKKERFSLILESASTNQTSMYLCASSFKVDQPQHFGDGTRLSIL.

The chain is built from TRBV28 and TRBJ1-2; possibly TRBD1 for D (5 bases). Germline V CDR1 and CDR2: MDHEN, SYDVKM. The CDR3 is 15 amino acids. The ends were cut back, 7 bases at V and 4 bases at J, with 19 bases in the middle. The CDR3 spells CASMGRGALSYGYTF. In DNA form, the CDR3 reads TGTGCCAGCATGGGGCGGGGAGCACTCTCCTATGGCTACACCTTC.

Regarding this clone: The sample holds other DNA sequences that translate to the same CDR3. This chain links TRBV27 with TRBJ2-1; D is possibly TRBD2 (5 bases). The germline V gene encodes CDR1 MNHEY and CDR2 SMNVEV (reference sequence). The CDR3 has 14 residues. V was trimmed by 2 bases and J by 1 base, leaving 6 bases between them. The CDR3 loop reads CASSLRTSYNEQFF. The CDR3 bases are TGTGCCAGCAGTTTAAGGACTTCCTACAATGAGCAGTTCTTC.

V is TRBV10-1 and J is TRBJ2-7, with D maybe TRBD1 (6 bases). Deletions cut 2 bases from V and 1 base from J, with 12 bases between. Germline V gene sequence: CDR1 WNHNN, CDR2 SYGVQD (reference sequence). CDR3 size: 15 residues. CDR3 sequence: CASSEIGTPSYEQYF. CDR3 nucleotide sequence: TGCGCCAGCAGTGAGATTGGGACACCATCCTACGAGCAGTACTTC.

The chain joins TRBV7-3 to TRBJ2-5; TRBD2 matches at 7 bases. The CDR3 runs 14 residues. The V gene end was trimmed by 7 bases and the J gene end by 4 bases; junction bases not matched to a gene: 9. From germline, CDR1 is SGHTA and CDR2 FQGTGA. This CDR3 reads CASTWGGTGETQYF. The CDR3 DNA reads TGTGCCAGCACTTGGGGGGGAACAGGAGAGACCCAGTACTTC.

This chain uses TRBV15 with TRBJ2-5; 8 bases line up with TRBD2. This CDR3 is 13 amino acids long. Germline V gene data show CDR1 as LNHNV and CDR2 as YYDKDF (reference sequence). The ends lost 6 bases at V and 11 bases at J; junction bases unmatched: 11. The CDR3 sequence is CATREAGEGEQYF. The CDR3 region has the DNA TGTGCCACCAGAGAAGCGGGAGAGGGTGAGCAGTACTTC.

The rearrangement joins TRBV7-2 to TRBJ1-1; D unresolved. Trimming took 3 bases from V and 8 from J, leaving 7 bases between them. The CDR3 has 11 amino acids. Germline loops: CDR1 SGHTA, CDR2 FQGNSA. CDR3 DNA sequence: TGTGCCAGCAGCTTGACCCTCGAAGCTTTCTTT. Translation gives CASSLTLEAFF. Based on the CDR3 plus reference TRBV7-2 and TRBJ1-1, the full variable domain is GAGVSQSPSNKVTEKGKDVELRCDPISGHTALYWYRQSLGQGLEFLIYFQGNSAPDKSGLPSDRFSAERTGGSVSTLTIQRTQQEDSAVYLCASSLTLEAFFGQGTRLTVV.

V and J are TRBV6-5 and TRBJ1-1; D is unclear. Germline V CDR1 and CDR2: MNHEY, SVGAGI. With 10 bases removed from V and 0 bases from J, the gap between germline ends came to 15 bases. The CDR3 has 14 residues. In DNA form, the CDR3 reads TGTGCCACCCTACCCTCGACAATGAACACTGAAGCTTTCTTT. Translating it yields CATLPSTMNTEAFF.

This chain links TRBV2 with TRBJ2-1, with D hard to call. The germline V gene encodes CDR1 SNHLY and CDR2 FYNNEI. V lost 2 bases to trimming and J lost 0 bases, with 5 bases between them. This CDR3 has 14 residues. The CDR3 reads CASSERSSYNEQFF. For the CDR3, the DNA is TGTGCCAGCAGTGAACGGAGCTCCTACAATGAGCAGTTCTTC.

The chain combines TRBV10-1 with TRBJ1-1; D remains unclear. The CDR3 covers 16 residues. Trimming pared 2 bases from V and 4 bases from J, leaving 17 bases between. Looked up from germline, CDR1 is WNHNN and CDR2 is SYGVQD (reference sequence). In DNA form, the CDR3 reads TGCGCCAGCAGTGAGGCAGACGGAGGTTGGGGCACTGAAGCTTTCTTT. It translates to CASSEADGGWGTEAFF.

The count of this clone is one. The chain carries TRBV6-1 and TRBJ2-7; D is ambiguous. Trimming removed 5 bases at V and 0 bases at J, with 8 bases between. This CDR3 is 13 amino acids long. From germline, CDR1 is MNHNS and CDR2 SASEGT. CDR3 protein: CASSLTDSYEQYF. CDR3 nucleotide sequence: TGTGCCAGCAGTCTTACTGACTCCTACGAGCAGTACTTC.

The J gene is TRBJ2-7, the V gene TRBV7-9, with D perhaps matching TRBD1 (5 bases). V was shortened by 8 bases and J by 0 bases, with 11 bases between the two germline ends. Germline CDR1 reads SEHNR; CDR2 reads FQNEAQ (reference sequence). This CDR3 contains 13 residues. CDR3 DNA: TGTGCCAGCGCACCACAGGCCTCCTACGAGCAGTACTTC. Its translation is CASAPQASYEQYF.

The chain carries TRBV28 and TRBJ2-2, with no clear D. V lost 7 bases and J lost 1, with 4 bases in between. Germline V gene sequence: CDR1 MDHEN, CDR2 SYDVKM. This CDR3 contains 12 residues. CDR3 in DNA: TGTGCCAGCATCGGGAACACCGGGGAGCTGTTTTTT. This codes for CASIGNTGELFF.

In this sample, this clone turned up once. V and J are TRBV13 and TRBJ1-1; tentative D call: TRBD1 (6 bases). The CDR3 sequence is 15 residues long. Looked up from germline, CDR1 is PRHDT and CDR2 is FYEKMQ (reference sequence). V lost 3 bases to trimming and J lost 7 bases, with 18 bases between them. The CDR3 is CASSLGAGFASEAFF. The DNA of the CDR3 is TGTGCCAGCAGCTTGGGGGCAGGTTTCGCCAGTGAAGCTTTCTTT.

This chain uses TRBV5-1 with TRBJ2-5; D ambiguous. This CDR3 has 14 residues. The germline CDR1 and CDR2 sequences are SGHRS and YFSETQ. V lost 8 bases, J lost 1 base, and 15 bases lay in between. The CDR3 loop reads CASGLRRSQETQYF. Here the CDR3 DNA reads TGCGCCAGTGGGCTTCGACGGAGCCAAGAGACCCAGTACTTC. The whole variable domain, remainder taken from reference TRBV5-1 and TRBJ2-5, is KAGVTQTPRYLIKTRGQQVTLSCSPISGHRSVSWYQQTPGQGLQFLFEYFSETQRNKGNFPGRFSGRQFSNSRSEMNVSTLELGDSALYLCASGLRRSQETQYFGPGTRLLVL.

J is TRBJ1-2 and V is TRBV19; D unclear. This CDR3 has 13 amino acids. Trimming removed 0 bases from V and 11 bases from J, with 13 bases in between. Germline assignment: CDR1 LNHDA and CDR2 SQIVND (reference sequence). The CDR3 spells CASSIDLESTYTF. The CDR3 DNA follows: TGTGCCAGTAGTATAGATCTTGAATCAACATACACCTTC.

The chain joins TRBV6-6 to TRBJ2-2, with D perhaps TRBD2 (6 bases). The germline CDR1 and CDR2 sequences are MNHNY and SVGAGI (reference sequence). This CDR3 has 14 residues. With 0 bases removed from V and 4 bases from J, the gap between germline ends came to 6 bases. In DNA form, the CDR3 reads TGTGCCAGCAGTTACTCGGAGGGCACCGGGGAGCTGTTTTTT. Its protein product is CASSYSEGTGELFF.

The chain recombines TRBV27 with TRBJ2-1; TRBD2 matches at 8 bases. The CDR3 is 15 residues long. The germline CDR1 and CDR2 sequences are MNHEY and SMNVEV (reference sequence). Unmatched junction bases numbered 4, after V lost 6 bases and J lost 0 bases. The CDR3: CASSESGSSYNEQFF. CDR3 in DNA: TGTGCCAGCAGCGAGAGCGGGAGCTCCTACAATGAGCAGTTCTTC.

About this clone itself: Other DNA sequences in this specimen translate into the identical CDR3. The chain carries TRBV7-9 and TRBJ2-2; the D is unclear. The V end was cut by 2 bases, the J end by 5 bases, with 6 bases between. Germline V gives CDR1 SEHNR, CDR2 FQNEAQ (reference sequence). The CDR3 has 13 amino acids. The CDR3 DNA reads TGTGCCAGCAGCTTATCAGAGACCGGGGAGCTGTTTTTT. This sequence encodes CASSLSETGELFF.

This clone showed up just once. J is TRBJ2-7 and V is TRBV5-4, with D unresolved. Germline assignment: CDR1 SGHNT and CDR2 YYREEE (reference sequence). There are 15 residues in the CDR3. V lost 3 bases and J lost 0, with 13 bases in between. The CDR3, as DNA: TGTGCCAGCAGCTCGTATGTCGGAAGCTCCTACGAGCAGTACTTC. Protein sequence: CASSSYVGSSYEQYF.

The V gene is TRBV18, the J gene TRBJ1-3; D possibly corresponds to TRBD1 (5 bases). The CDR3 is 15 amino acids. Germline loops: CDR1 KGHSH, CDR2 LQKENI. With 6 bases removed from V and 0 bases from J, the gap between germline ends came to 12 bases. In nucleotides, the CDR3 is TGTGCCAGCTCGCAAGACAGCACCTCTGGAAACACCATATATTTT. It codes for CASSQDSTSGNTIYF.

The chain has TRBV19 and TRBJ2-2, with D unresolved. The CDR3 totals 14 residues. Germline CDR1 and CDR2: LNHDA and SQIVND (reference sequence). The V gene lost 0 bases and the J gene lost 5 bases, with 7 bases spanning the gap. The CDR3 is CASSIDLETGELFF. CDR3 nucleotides: TGTGCCAGTAGTATAGATCTCGAAACCGGGGAGCTGTTTTTT.

This chain joins TRBV19 and TRBJ2-7; D unresolved. V dropped 0 bases and J dropped 6 bases, with 12 bases sitting between them. This CDR3 is 14 amino acids long. Per the germline V gene, CDR1 is LNHDA and CDR2 is SQIVND (reference sequence). CDR3 region: CASSIDAEEGEQYF. The CDR3 DNA reads TGTGCCAGTAGTATAGATGCCGAAGAAGGCGAGCAGTACTTC. The full variable domain, rest sourced from reference TRBV19 and TRBJ2-7, is DGGITQSPKYLFRKEGQNVTLSCEQNLNHDAMYWYRQDPGQGLRLIYYSQIVNDFQKGDIAEGYSVSREKKESFPLTVTSAQKNPTAFYLCASSIDAEEGEQYFGPGTRLTVT.

This clone was counted once. CDR3 DNA: TGTGCCAGCAGCTCACCGGGACAGGGCGATGAAGCTTTCTTT. Its translation: CASSSPGQGDEAFF. The chain has TRBV7-9 and TRBJ1-1; 9 bases agree with TRBD1. After removal of 4 bases from V and 7 bases from J, the junction contained 7 bases not matched to a gene. CDR1 is SEHNR and CDR2 is FQNEAQ in the germline V gene (reference sequence). The CDR3 is 14 amino acids.

This chain joins TRBV10-3 and TRBJ1-1; D is unresolved. CDR3 length equals 13 residues. Germline values: CDR1 ENHRY, CDR2 SYGVKD. Between the trimmed V and J ends, which lost 2 bases and 5 bases, there was a span of 9 bases. CDR3 in amino acids: CAISEMRDTEAFF. The CDR3 nucleotides read TGTGCCATCAGTGAGATGAGGGATACTGAAGCTTTCTTT.

The sample holds one count of this clone. The V and J genes are TRBV13 and TRBJ2-7, with D hard to call. V dropped 5 bases and J dropped 7 bases, with 18 bases sitting between them. This CDR3 region has 14 residues. Germline CDR1 is PRHDT and CDR2 is FYEKMQ (reference sequence). This CDR3 is CASSPPPVALEQYF. Here the CDR3 DNA reads TGTGCCAGCAGCCCTCCCCCCGTCGCCTTGGAGCAGTACTTC.